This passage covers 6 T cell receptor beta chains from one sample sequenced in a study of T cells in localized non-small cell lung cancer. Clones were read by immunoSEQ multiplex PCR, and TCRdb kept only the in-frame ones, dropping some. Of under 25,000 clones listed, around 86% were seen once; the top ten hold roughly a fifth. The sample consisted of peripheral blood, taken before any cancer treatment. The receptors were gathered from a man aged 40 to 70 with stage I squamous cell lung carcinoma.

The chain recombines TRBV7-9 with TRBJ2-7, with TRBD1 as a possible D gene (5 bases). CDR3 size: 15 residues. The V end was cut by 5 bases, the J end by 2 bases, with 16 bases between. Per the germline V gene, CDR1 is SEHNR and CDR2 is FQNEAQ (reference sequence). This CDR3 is CASSHPGIKAYEQYF. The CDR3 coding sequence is TGTGCCAGCAGCCACCCAGGGATTAAAGCCTACGAGCAGTACTTC. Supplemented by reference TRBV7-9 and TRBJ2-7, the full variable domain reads DTGVSQNPRHKITKRGQNVTFRCDPISEHNRLYWYRQTLGQGPEFLTYFQNEAQLEKSRLLSDRFSAERPKGSFSTLEIQRTEQGDSAMYLCASSHPGIKAYEQYFGPGTRLTVT.

CDR3 coding DNA: TGTGCCAGCAGAGAGACAGGGGGCACAGATACGCAGTATTTT. Its translation is CASRETGGTDTQYF. The chain carries TRBV6-5 and TRBJ2-3, with 8 nucleotides matching TRBD1. V gave up 6 bases and J gave up 1 base; unmatched junction bases: 3. Germline V lookup: CDR1 MNHEY, CDR2 SVGAGI. The CDR3 extends over 14 amino acids.

The CDR3 sequence is CASSESVGVTYEQYF. The CDR3 coding sequence is TGCGCCAGCAGTGAGTCTGTGGGGGTCACCTACGAGCAGTACTTC. The chain employs TRBV10-2 and TRBJ2-7, with D perhaps being TRBD1 or TRBD2 (5 bases each). The CDR3 length is 15 residues. With 0 bases removed from V and 2 bases from J, the gap between germline ends came to 11 bases. Per germline, CDR1 WSHSY and CDR2 SAAADI.

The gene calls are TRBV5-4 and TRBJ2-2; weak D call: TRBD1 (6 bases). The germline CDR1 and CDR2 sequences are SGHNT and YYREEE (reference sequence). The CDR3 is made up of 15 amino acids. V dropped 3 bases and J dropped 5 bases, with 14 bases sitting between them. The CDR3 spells CASSWDTLRTGELFF. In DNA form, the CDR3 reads TGTGCCAGCAGCTGGGACACCCTCAGGACCGGGGAGCTGTTTTTT.

This chain's CDR3 is CASSVAQGGSTDTQYF. In DNA form, the CDR3 reads TGTGCCAGCAGCGTAGCTCAAGGGGGGAGCACAGATACGCAGTATTTT. The chain has TRBV9 and TRBJ2-3, with D tentatively TRBD1 or TRBD2 (6 bases each). This CDR3 has 16 amino acids. The germline V gene encodes CDR1 SGDLS and CDR2 YYNGEE. The V gene lost 0 bases and the J gene lost 0 bases, with 11 bases spanning the gap.

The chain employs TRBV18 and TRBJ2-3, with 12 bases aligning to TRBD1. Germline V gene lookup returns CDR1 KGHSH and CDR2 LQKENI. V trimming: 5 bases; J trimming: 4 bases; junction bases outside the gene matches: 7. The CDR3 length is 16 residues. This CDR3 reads CASSTSGQGASDTQYF. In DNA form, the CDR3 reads TGTGCCAGCTCAACCTCGGGACAGGGGGCATCAGATACGCAGTATTTT.